This is a list of T cell receptor beta chains from one sample in a study of blood T cell repertoires in COVID-19. The table came from immunoSEQ multiplex PCR; TCRdb's copy has only in-frame clones and leaves some out. The data show some 62,000 clones, around 80% seen once. Sequenced input: peripheral blood. Source of these receptors: a man in his fifties or sixties with COVID-19, enrolled during active disease. Both conserved end residues are part of each CDR3. Fields, in order: clone size, D gene, J gene, V gene, CDR3 DNA, CDR3 protein. The D gene is left open where the match is weak. Clone sizes are given selectively: once, few, many, or a class where the clone is expanded.

clone_size: .
d_call: .
j_call: TRBJ1-6
v_call: TRBV27
cdr3_nt: TGTGCCAGCAGTTTTACAGGGAGGGACTCACCCCTCCACTTT
cdr3_aa: CASSFTGRDSPLHF

clone_size: once
d_call: .
j_call: TRBJ1-2
v_call: TRBV30
cdr3_nt: TGTGCCTGGAGTGGGGCCCCAGTGGATGGCTACACCTTC
cdr3_aa: CAWSGAPVDGYTF

clone_size: .
d_call: TRBD1
j_call: TRBJ1-3
v_call: TRBV30
cdr3_nt: TGTGCCTGGGACAGGGGGCTTGGAAACACCATATATTTT
cdr3_aa: CAWDRGLGNTIYF

clone_size: .
d_call: TRBD2
j_call: TRBJ2-7
v_call: TRBV2
cdr3_nt: TGTGCCAGCAGGAGTCGGGGGGTTAACTCCTACGAGCAGTACTTC
cdr3_aa: CASRSRGVNSYEQYF

clone_size: .
d_call: .
j_call: TRBJ1-5
v_call: TRBV11-2
cdr3_nt: TGTGCCAGCAGCTTAGGGCACGGGGGCAATCAGCCCCAGCATTTT
cdr3_aa: CASSLGHGGNQPQHF

clone_size: .
d_call: .
j_call: TRBJ2-7
v_call: TRBV21-1
cdr3_nt: TGTGCCAGCAGCAAAGGACGGGAGGGAAGAGGGTGGAGCTCCTACGAGCAGTACTTC
cdr3_aa: CASSKGREGRGWSSYEQYF

clone_size: .
d_call: .
j_call: TRBJ2-7
v_call: TRBV21-1
cdr3_nt: TGTGCCAGCAGCCCAGGGAGGGGTTTCCCCTACGAGCAGTACTTC
cdr3_aa: CASSPGRGFPYEQYF

clone_size: .
d_call: .
j_call: TRBJ2-7
v_call: TRBV4-1
cdr3_nt: TGCGCCAGCAGCCAAGTCGACAGAGCCTACGAGCAGTACTTC
cdr3_aa: CASSQVDRAYEQYF

clone_size: .
d_call: TRBD2
j_call: TRBJ2-5
v_call: TRBV11-2
cdr3_nt: TGTGCCAGCAGCCAGGCGGGAGGGCATGAGACCCAGTACTTC
cdr3_aa: CASSQAGGHETQYF

clone_size: few
d_call: .
j_call: TRBJ2-7
v_call: TRBV20-1
cdr3_nt: TGCAGTGCGCTGGACAGCTACGAGCAGTACTTC
cdr3_aa: CSALDSYEQYF

clone_size: .
d_call: TRBD2
j_call: TRBJ2-2
v_call: TRBV6-5
cdr3_nt: TGTGCCAGCAGTTTGGGAGGGAGCGCCGGGGAGCTGTTTTTT
cdr3_aa: CASSLGGSAGELFF

clone_size: once
d_call: .
j_call: TRBJ2-5
v_call: TRBV5-1
cdr3_nt: TGCGCCAGCAGCTTCGGTGTCCCCGGGGAGACCCAGTACTTC
cdr3_aa: CASSFGVPGETQYF

clone_size: .
d_call: TRBD1
j_call: TRBJ2-7
v_call: TRBV10-1
cdr3_nt: TGCGCCAGCCTTCTAGGGGGCGAAGTCTACGAGCAGTACTTC
cdr3_aa: CASLLGGEVYEQYF

clone_size: .
d_call: .
j_call: TRBJ1-1
v_call: TRBV21-1
cdr3_nt: TGTGCCAGCAGCAAAGCAGGGGTGGGCTTGAACACTGAAGCTTTCTTT
cdr3_aa: CASSKAGVGLNTEAFF

clone_size: .
d_call: .
j_call: TRBJ1-2
v_call: TRBV3-1/TRBV3-2
cdr3_nt: TGTGCCAGCAGCCAAGACAGGGGCTTTAACTATGGCTACACCTTC
cdr3_aa: CASSQDRGFNYGYTF

clone_size: .
d_call: TRBD1
j_call: TRBJ2-5
v_call: TRBV29-1
cdr3_nt: TGCAGCTCCGCCCCCGGGACAGGGAGCGAAGAGACCCAGTACTTC
cdr3_aa: CSSAPGTGSEETQYF

clone_size: .
d_call: TRBD1
j_call: TRBJ2-1
v_call: TRBV7-9
cdr3_nt: TGTGCCAGCAGCTCAGGGGGGGACAGGGATCCTTGGGAGCAGTTCTTC
cdr3_aa: CASSSGGDRDPWEQFF

clone_size: .
d_call: .
j_call: TRBJ1-1
v_call: TRBV15
cdr3_nt: TGTGCCACCAGCAGAGAAAGGGTGGAGGGGGCTTTCTTT
cdr3_aa: CATSRERVEGAFF

clone_size: few
d_call: .
j_call: TRBJ1-1
v_call: TRBV12-3/TRBV12-4
cdr3_nt: TGTGCCAGCAGATGGACACAGAACACTGAAGCTTTCTTT
cdr3_aa: CASRWTQNTEAFF

clone_size: .
d_call: TRBD1
j_call: TRBJ1-2
v_call: TRBV3-1/TRBV3-2
cdr3_nt: TGTGCCAGCAGCCTCCTACAGGGGAACTATGGCTACACCTTC
cdr3_aa: CASSLLQGNYGYTF

clone_size: .
d_call: .
j_call: TRBJ1-5
v_call: TRBV7-2
cdr3_nt: TGTGCCAGCAGCGCTAGTGGGACACCCAATCAGCCCCAGCATTTT
cdr3_aa: CASSASGTPNQPQHF

clone_size: .
d_call: TRBD1
j_call: TRBJ1-5
v_call: TRBV6-5
cdr3_nt: TGTGCCAGTTCGACAGGGGATCAGCCCCAGCATTTT
cdr3_aa: CASSTGDQPQHF

clone_size: .
d_call: .
j_call: TRBJ1-3
v_call: TRBV6-5
cdr3_nt: TGTGCCAGCCGAGTTGAGGCTGGAAACACCATATATTTT
cdr3_aa: CASRVEAGNTIYF

clone_size: few
d_call: TRBD1
j_call: TRBJ1-3
v_call: TRBV2
cdr3_nt: TGTGCCAGCAGTGGATACAGGGGGTCTGGAAACACCATATATTTT
cdr3_aa: CASSGYRGSGNTIYF

clone_size: few
d_call: .
j_call: TRBJ1-3
v_call: TRBV11-2
cdr3_nt: TGTGCCAGCAGCTCTCGGACTACGGAAACCATATATTTT
cdr3_aa: CASSSRTTETIYF

clone_size: few
d_call: TRBD1
j_call: TRBJ1-1
v_call: TRBV5-1
cdr3_nt: TGCGCCAGCAGAACAGGGGACACTGAAGCTTTCTTT
cdr3_aa: CASRTGDTEAFF

clone_size: .
d_call: .
j_call: TRBJ1-1
v_call: TRBV2
cdr3_nt: TGTGCCAGCAGTGAGAGGGTAGTAAACACTGAAGCTTTCTTT
cdr3_aa: CASSERVVNTEAFF

clone_size: once
d_call: TRBD2
j_call: TRBJ2-5
v_call: TRBV3-1/TRBV3-2
cdr3_nt: TGTGCCAGCAGCCCGACTAGCAGGCAAGAGACCCAGTACTTC
cdr3_aa: CASSPTSRQETQYF

clone_size: .
d_call: .
j_call: TRBJ2-2
v_call: TRBV7-3
cdr3_nt: TGTGCCAGCAGCTTCTACAGGGACGGGGAGCTGTTTTTT
cdr3_aa: CASSFYRDGELFF

clone_size: .
d_call: TRBD1
j_call: TRBJ1-4
v_call: TRBV18
cdr3_nt: TGTGCCAGCTCACCCGACAGGGGGCATGAAAAACTGTTTTTT
cdr3_aa: CASSPDRGHEKLFF

clone_size: .
d_call: .
j_call: TRBJ2-3
v_call: TRBV5-4
cdr3_nt: TGTGCCAGCAGCTTGGGGGCGGATACGCAGTATTTT
cdr3_aa: CASSLGADTQYF

clone_size: .
d_call: .
j_call: TRBJ1-2
v_call: TRBV25-1
cdr3_nt: TGTGCCAGCAGTGAACAGGGCTCGGGCTACACCTTC
cdr3_aa: CASSEQGSGYTF

clone_size: medium-sized
d_call: TRBD1
j_call: TRBJ1-2
v_call: TRBV2
cdr3_nt: TGTGCCAGCAGCGAAACCCCGGGGACAGGGCGGAACTATGGCTACACCTTC
cdr3_aa: CASSETPGTGRNYGYTF

clone_size: .
d_call: .
j_call: TRBJ1-1
v_call: TRBV6-5
cdr3_nt: TGTGCCAGCAGTTTCCAGGACAGCGAAGAAGCTTTCTTT
cdr3_aa: CASSFQDSEEAFF

clone_size: .
d_call: .
j_call: TRBJ2-5
v_call: TRBV6-2/TRBV6-3
cdr3_nt: TGTGCCAGCAGTTACTCGACAATCGAGTTGACCCAGTACTTC
cdr3_aa: CASSYSTIELTQYF

clone_size: once
d_call: .
j_call: TRBJ2-7
v_call: TRBV13
cdr3_nt: TGTGCCAGCAGCCAGAGGGGGTACTACGAGCAGTACTTC
cdr3_aa: CASSQRGYYEQYF

clone_size: .
d_call: TRBD1
j_call: TRBJ1-6
v_call: TRBV9
cdr3_nt: TGTGCCAGCAGCGTAGATAGGACAGGGGGTTCACCCCTCCACTTT
cdr3_aa: CASSVDRTGGSPLHF

clone_size: .
d_call: .
j_call: TRBJ2-2
v_call: TRBV7-2
cdr3_nt: TGTGCCAGCAGCTTACGGTCTAACACCGGGGAGCTGTTTTTT
cdr3_aa: CASSLRSNTGELFF

clone_size: .
d_call: TRBD2
j_call: TRBJ2-5
v_call: TRBV5-4
cdr3_nt: TGTGCCAGCAGCTTGGTGGGGGAGGGAAAGACCCAGTACTTC
cdr3_aa: CASSLVGEGKTQYF

clone_size: .
d_call: .
j_call: TRBJ2-1
v_call: TRBV19
cdr3_nt: TGTGCCAGTAGAAGACCAGGGGATTCCTCCTACAATGAGCAGTTCTTC
cdr3_aa: CASRRPGDSSYNEQFF

clone_size: .
d_call: TRBD2
j_call: TRBJ2-5
v_call: TRBV7-9
cdr3_nt: TGTGCCAGCAGCTTAGGTAGCGGGTACCAAGAGACCCAGTACTTC
cdr3_aa: CASSLGSGYQETQYF

clone_size: .
d_call: .
j_call: TRBJ2-2
v_call: TRBV5-1
cdr3_nt: TGCGCCAGCAGCTTGGGATACGCGGCAGGGGTTAACATCGGGGAGCTGTTTTTT
cdr3_aa: CASSLGYAAGVNIGELFF